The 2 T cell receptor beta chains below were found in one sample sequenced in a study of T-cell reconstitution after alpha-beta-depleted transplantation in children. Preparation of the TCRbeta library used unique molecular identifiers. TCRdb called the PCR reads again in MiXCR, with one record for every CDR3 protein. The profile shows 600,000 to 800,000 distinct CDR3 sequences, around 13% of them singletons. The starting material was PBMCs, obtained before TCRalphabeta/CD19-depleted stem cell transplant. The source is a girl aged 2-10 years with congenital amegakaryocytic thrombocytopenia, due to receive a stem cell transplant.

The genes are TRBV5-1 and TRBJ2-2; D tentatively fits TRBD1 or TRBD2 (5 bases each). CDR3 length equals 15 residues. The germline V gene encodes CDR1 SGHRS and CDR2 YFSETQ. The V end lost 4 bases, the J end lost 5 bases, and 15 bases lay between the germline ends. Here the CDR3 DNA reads TGCGCCAGCAGCGATCGGGACGTATGGACCGGGGAGCTGTTTTTT. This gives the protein CASSDRDVWTGELFF.

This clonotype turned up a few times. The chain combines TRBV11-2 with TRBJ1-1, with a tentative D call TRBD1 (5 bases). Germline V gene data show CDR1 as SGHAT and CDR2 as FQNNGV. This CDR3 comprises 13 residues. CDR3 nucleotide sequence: TGTGTCTCATCAAGTCCGCGGGGGGCTGAAGCTTTCTTT. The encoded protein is CVSSSPRGAEAFF. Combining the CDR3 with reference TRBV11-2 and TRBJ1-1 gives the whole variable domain EAGVAQSPRYKIIEKRQSVAFWCNPISGHATLYWYQQILGQGPKLLIQFQNNGVVDDSQLPKDRFSAERLKGVDSTLKIQPAKLEDSAVYLCVSSSPRGAEAFFGQGTRLTVV.